This TCR beta chain originates from a study of T cell repertoires in breast cancer. Findings and caveats of the study: Shared TCRs had various nucleotide encodings, suggesting antigen-based selection and expansion. More than 15 TCR pairs shared by seven or more tumors were possibly tumor-specific.

The V and J ends lost 6 bases and 2 bases respectively, with 8 bases between them. The CDR3 covers 12 residues. In germline, CDR1 is SNHLY, CDR2 FYNNEI. A second nested PCR with blocking oligonucleotides suppressed unpaired genes. TCRdb reprocessed the emulsion pairing reads via MiXCR and lists one record per CDR3 protein. The profile shows about 4,400 distinct CDR3 sequences, approximately 36% of them singletons. As concerns this clonotype: What it recognizes is unknown.

Paired alpha-beta TCRs of CD8+ T cells were analyzed by expanded emulsion RT-PCR. The sequence derives from a pool of human donors with breast cancer or a healthy control (not recorded which). The chain has TRBV2 and TRBJ2-7; D gene unclear. Input material: CD8+ T cells. For the CDR3, the DNA is TGTGCCAGCAGGTTGCTTGCCTACGAGCAGTACTTC. It specifies CASRLLAYEQYF.